A selection of T cell receptor beta chains follows, all from one sample in a study of Graves' ophthalmopathy and Graves' hyperthyroidism. TCRdb reanalysed the multiplex PCR reads using MiXCR and keeps one entry per CDR3 protein. The sample carries about 210,000 distinct CDR3 sequences, under 30% recorded once. Sequencing was done on a sample of peripheral blood. All receptors come from a man aged 50 to 60 with Graves' ophthalmopathy. CDR3s include the opening cysteine and the closing phenylalanine or tryptophan. The order of the fields is D gene, clone size, J gene, V gene, CDR3 protein, CDR3 DNA. The D gene is left open where the match is weak. The size entry is marked missing in some rows and otherwise reads once, few, many or a size class.

>TRBD1|many|TRBJ1-1|TRBV15
CATSREKGANTEAFF
TGTGCCACCAGCAGAGAGAAGGGGGCGAACACTGAAGCTTTCTTT
>-|many|TRBJ2-7|TRBV6-2/TRBV6-3
CASRTRPGPYEQYF
TGTGCCAGCAGGACCCGCCCAGGCCCCTACGAGCAGTACTTC
>-|many|TRBJ1-3|TRBV5-4
CASSLTGPSGNTIYF
TGTGCCAGCAGTCTTACGGGTCCCTCTGGAAACACCATATATTTT
>-|many|TRBJ2-7|TRBV7-2
CASSLETGASYEQYF
TGTGCCAGCAGCTTAGAAACGGGGGCGAGTTACGAGCAGTACTTC
>-|many|TRBJ1-5|TRBV6-5
CASSYSQNQPQHF
TGTGCCAGCAGTTACTCTCAAAATCAGCCCCAGCATTTT
>-|many|TRBJ1-6|TRBV20-1
CSAWDTSSYNSPLHF
TGCAGTGCTTGGGACACAAGCTCCTATAATTCACCCCTCCACTTT
>TRBD2|many|TRBJ2-7|TRBV5-1
CASSYEGGPYEQYF
TGCGCCAGCAGCTACGAGGGAGGGCCCTACGAGCAGTACTTC
>-|-|TRBJ2-7|TRBV7-3
CASSLTGNPYEQYF
TGTGCCAGCAGCTTAACCGGGAACCCCTACGAGCAGTACTTC
>-|many|TRBJ1-2|TRBV12-3/TRBV12-4
CASSLSGPGPSNYGYTF
TGTGCCAGCAGTTTATCGGGCCCGGGGCCCTCTAACTATGGCTACACCTTC
>-|many|TRBJ2-7|TRBV7-2
CASSLEAAARAQYF
TGTGCCAGCAGCTTAGAGGCGGCCGCGAGGGCGCAGTACTTC
>TRBD1|-|TRBJ1-5|TRBV6-1
CASSQRTGGINQPQHF
TGTGCCAGCAGTCAGAGGACAGGGGGGATCAATCAGCCCCAGCATTTT
>TRBD2|many|TRBJ2-7|TRBV6-2/TRBV6-3
CASRRLTSGTIYEQYF
TGTGCCAGCAGGCGGTTGACTAGCGGGACAATATACGAGCAGTACTTC